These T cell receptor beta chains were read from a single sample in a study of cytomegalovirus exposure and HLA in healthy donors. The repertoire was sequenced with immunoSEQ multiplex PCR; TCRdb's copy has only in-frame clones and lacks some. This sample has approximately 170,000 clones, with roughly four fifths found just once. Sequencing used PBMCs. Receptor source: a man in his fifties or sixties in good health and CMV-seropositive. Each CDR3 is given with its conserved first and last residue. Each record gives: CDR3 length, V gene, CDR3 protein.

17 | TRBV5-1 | CASSLGADGGSNYGYTF
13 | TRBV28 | CASSLGRAQPQHF
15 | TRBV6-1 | CASSLGAGVNQPQHF
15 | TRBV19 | CASSIRGQGQDTQYF
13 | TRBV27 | CASSFDRAYEQYF
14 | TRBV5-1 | CASSSTLSNTEAFF
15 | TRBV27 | CASSPGPPGFPPLHF
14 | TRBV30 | CAWTGSGVTEKLFF
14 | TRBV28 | CASSSTSGRDEQFF
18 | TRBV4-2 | CASSQVLAGGLIEETQYF
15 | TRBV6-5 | CASSHPQVHRNEQFF
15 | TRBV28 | CASSYTTGANYGYTF
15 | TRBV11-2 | CASSPPHSGGEKLFF
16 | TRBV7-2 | CASSPGGSGHQETQYF
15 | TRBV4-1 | CASSQGQGAGYEQYF
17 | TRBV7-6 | CASSLTTAGGRESPLHF
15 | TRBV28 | CASRPQGNRNQPQHF
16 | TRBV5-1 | CASSKGLAGAGQEQFF
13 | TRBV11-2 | CASSPIMGGGSTF
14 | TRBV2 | CASRRDRGPYEQYF
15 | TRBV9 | CASSVEGQPNNEQFF
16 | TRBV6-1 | CASSEGPAGPSWGYTF
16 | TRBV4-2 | CASSHRPGQGTDTQYF
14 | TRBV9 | CASSVGDRGYEQYF
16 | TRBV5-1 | CASSPGLAGLQETQYF
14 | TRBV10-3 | CAITSGQGAYSLYF
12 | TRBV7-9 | CASSLALNTIYF
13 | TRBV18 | CVSSPRNQETQYF
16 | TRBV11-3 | CASSLGSGISYNEQFF
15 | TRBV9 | CASSAGQGLNTEAFF
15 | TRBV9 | CASSVGGTFSYEQYF
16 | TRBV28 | CASSSPTSGGQETQYF
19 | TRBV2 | CASSEALFGTGATNEKLFF
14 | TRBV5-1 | CASSLANSIYEQYF
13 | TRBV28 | CASSSGTLWRAFF
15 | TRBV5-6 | CASSLSAGGPETQYF
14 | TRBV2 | CASTQRDNGSPLHF
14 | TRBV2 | CASSENLVGEEAFF
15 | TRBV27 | CASSLSSGEYEKLFF